The 29 T cell receptor beta chains below come from one sample, sequenced in a study of CD8 T cells in ankylosing spondylitis. TCRdb used MiXCR to reprocess the 5' RACE reads, holding one entry per CDR3 protein. The data hold around 17,000 distinct CDR3 sequences, with roughly 8.2% observed a single time. The source material was blood. Receptors were obtained from a male donor with ankylosing spondylitis or in good health (not recorded which).

This clonotype was counted at least ten times. The V gene is TRBV7-6, the J gene TRBJ1-4; possible D gene TRBD1, 5 bases. The ends were cut back, 1 base at V and 5 bases at J, with 11 bases in the middle. Germline V CDR1 and CDR2: SGHVS, FNYEAQ. CDR3 length equals 15 residues. CDR3 coding DNA: TGTGCCAGCAGCTTAGTCGGGACGGTGAATGAAAAACTGTTTTTT. Encoded protein: CASSLVGTVNEKLFF.

This clonotype was counted at least ten times. The chain recombines TRBV28 with TRBJ2-5, with D unclear. The ends were cut back, 6 bases at V and 7 bases at J, with 12 bases in the middle. Germline V lookup: CDR1 MDHEN, CDR2 SYDVKM. The CDR3 totals 12 residues. The chain's CDR3 is CASRPPGWTQYF. CDR3 DNA: TGTGCCAGCAGGCCGCCCGGGTGGACCCAGTACTTC.

J is TRBJ1-4 and V is TRBV25-1; D possibly corresponds to TRBD1 (5 bases). Trimming stripped 4 bases from V and 0 bases from J, with 6 bases between. This CDR3 has 14 amino acids. CDR1 MGHDK and CDR2 SYGVNS come from the germline V gene. The CDR3 DNA reads TGTGCCAGCAGTGCAGGGACAACTAATGAAAAACTGTTTTTT. Its translation is CASSAGTTNEKLFF.

Many counts were recorded for this clonotype. The rearrangement joins TRBV20-1 to TRBJ1-5; the D is unclear. CDR1 is DFQATT and CDR2 is SNEGSKA in the germline V gene (reference sequence). The V end was cut by 2 bases, the J end by 2 bases, with 10 bases between. The CDR3 is 14 amino acids. The CDR3 region has the DNA TGCAGTGCTAGACGCGTGGGTGGCAATCAGCCCCAGCATTTT. It is translated as CSARRVGGNQPQHF.

This clonotype is categorized as medium-sized. J is TRBJ2-7 and V is TRBV20-1; weak D call: TRBD2 (5 bases). The CDR3 loop spans 13 amino acids. Germline CDR1 is DFQATT and CDR2 is SNEGSKA (reference sequence). Trimming pared 8 bases from V and 6 bases from J, leaving 20 bases between. CDR3 sequence (DNA): TGCAGTACCGCTAGCATAATCCCTGGCGAGCAGTACGTC. Amino acid sequence: CSTASIIPGEQYV.

This clonotype came up a few times. This chain connects TRBV12-3 or TRBV12-4 to TRBJ2-2, with D possibly matching TRBD1 (6 bases). V was trimmed by 6 bases and J by 0 bases, leaving 14 bases between them. The CDR3 has 16 residues. CDR3 nucleotide sequence: TGTGCCAGCAGAACAGGGTCAACTTCGAACACCGGGGAGCTGTTTTTT. Protein product: CASRTGSTSNTGELFF.

This clonotype was found many times. V usage is TRBV7-2 and J usage is TRBJ2-5; D uncertain. CDR1 and CDR2 (germline): SGHTA, FQGNSA. V was clipped by 1 base and J by 1 base, with 10 bases between them. CDR3 size: 15 residues. The CDR3 coding sequence is TGTGCCAGCAGCTTAGACGGATGGACCCAAGAGACCCAGTACTTC. Protein sequence: CASSLDGWTQETQYF.

This clonotype was picked up many times. The gene calls are TRBV7-2 and TRBJ2-3, with D uncertain. CDR3 length: 14 residues. Germline V gene sequence: CDR1 SGHTA, CDR2 FQGNSA. Trimming took off 6 bases at V and 1 base at J, with 11 bases between the two ends. CDR3 protein: CASSLSDGTDTQYF. The CDR3, as DNA: TGTGCCAGCAGTCTTTCCGACGGCACAGATACGCAGTATTTT.

This clonotype has a count of ten or more. The chain uses TRBV5-5 and TRBJ2-2; D is undetermined. V was cut by 1 base and J by 0 bases, with 10 bases left in between. Looked up from germline, CDR1 is SGHKS and CDR2 is YYEKEE (reference sequence). The CDR3 has 16 amino acids. This CDR3 reads CASSLYGIPNTGELFF. The CDR3 coding sequence is TGTGCCAGCAGCTTGTACGGCATACCGAACACCGGGGAGCTGTTTTTT.

This clonotype showed up many times. The CDR3 nucleotides are TGTGCCATCAGTGATGGGACTAGCGGAGAAGAGACCCAGTACTTC. This gives the protein CAISDGTSGEETQYF. The chain combines TRBV10-3 with TRBJ2-5; TRBD2 matches at 11 bases. The CDR3 is 15 amino acids. With V trimmed by 3 bases and J by 3 bases, 3 bases remained unmatched. Germline CDR1 ENHRY, CDR2 SYGVKD.

This clonotype has at least ten counts. The chain joins TRBV5-4 to TRBJ2-5, with unresolved D. V was clipped by 0 bases and J by 1 base, with 4 bases between them. CDR3 length: 13 amino acids. CDR1 and CDR2 (germline): SGHNT, YYREEE (reference sequence). CDR3 loop: CASSLDSQETQYF. The CDR3 coding sequence is TGTGCCAGCAGCTTGGATTCCCAAGAGACCCAGTACTTC.

By share, this clonotype ranks as medium-sized. V gene TRBV20-1 combines with J gene TRBJ1-2; TRBD1 might be the D (5 bases). Germline values: CDR1 DFQATT, CDR2 SNEGSKA (reference sequence). The length of the CDR3 is 12 residues. Trimming cost V 5 bases and J 0 bases, with 7 bases left between them. CDR3 nucleotides: TGCAGTGCTTTACAGGCTAACTATGGCTACACCTTC. This gives the protein CSALQANYGYTF.

This clonotype has at least ten counts. This chain links TRBV25-1 with TRBJ2-2; 8 bases agree with TRBD1. This CDR3 comprises 12 residues. Losses at the gene ends were 11 bases for V and 5 bases for J; bases not matched to a gene: 4. Germline V gene data show CDR1 as MGHDK and CDR2 as SYGVNS. The CDR3 loop reads CASRTGTGELFF. The CDR3 coding sequence is TGTGCCTCGAGGACAGGGACCGGGGAGCTGTTTTTT.

This clonotype has a count of ten or more. V usage is TRBV20-1 and J usage is TRBJ2-3, with 8 bases fitting TRBD1. V trimming: 2 bases; J trimming: 5 bases; junction bases outside the gene matches: 6. Germline V lookup: CDR1 DFQATT, CDR2 SNEGSKA (reference sequence). The CDR3 is made up of 14 amino acids. The CDR3 loop reads CSARPQGAIDTQYF. The CDR3, as DNA: TGCAGTGCTAGACCGCAGGGGGCAATAGATACGCAGTATTTT.

The sample holds a few counts of this clonotype. This chain joins TRBV3-1 and TRBJ2-7; 9 bases map to TRBD2. CDR1 LGHDT and CDR2 YNNKEL come from the germline V gene (reference sequence). There are 15 residues in the CDR3. V shed 1 base, J shed 3 bases, and the junction held 4 bases outside the gene matches. CDR3 residues: CASSQGSGGFYEQYV. DNA of the CDR3: TGTGCCAGCAGCCAAGGGAGCGGGGGGTTCTACGAGCAGTACGTC.

The sample holds many counts of this clonotype. As DNA, the CDR3 is TGTGCCAGCAGCCCGAGAAGCGGGAGTACGGATACGCAGTATTTT. It encodes CASSPRSGSTDTQYF. The chain carries TRBV5-6 and TRBJ2-3, with TRBD2 matching 8 bases. The CDR3 is 15 amino acids. Germline CDR1 is SGHDT and CDR2 is YYEEEE. Trimming cost V 4 bases and J 6 bases; bases outside gene matches: 10.

Ten or more counts support this clonotype. The chain joins TRBV12-3 or TRBV12-4 to TRBJ2-1; possible D gene TRBD2, 5 bases. V was clipped by 6 bases and J by 15 bases, with 18 bases between them. This CDR3 is built from 12 residues. As DNA, the CDR3 is TGTGCCAGCAGCCTTCGGACTGAGCAGCGGTTCTTC. It translates to CASSLRTEQRFF.

The V gene is TRBV6-2 or TRBV6-3, the J gene TRBJ2-1; D remains ambiguous. The CDR3 has 12 residues. V was cut by 5 bases and J by 5 bases, with 7 bases left in between. Looked up from germline, CDR1 is MNHEY and CDR2 is SVGEGT. The CDR3 protein is CASSPHNNEQFF. The CDR3 coding sequence is TGTGCCAGCAGTCCCCACAACAATGAGCAGTTCTTC.

This clonotype was recorded many times. V is TRBV7-9 and J is TRBJ1-1; unclear D gene. Trimming cost V 4 bases and J 5 bases, with 8 bases left between them. The CDR3 is made up of 12 amino acids. Germline assignment: CDR1 SEHNR and CDR2 FQNEAQ (reference sequence). CDR3 region: CASSSAGTEAFF. The CDR3 region has the DNA TGTGCCAGCAGCTCCGCGGGGACTGAAGCTTTCTTT.

The chain recombines TRBV11-3 with TRBJ2-2; D is undetermined. The germline V gene encodes CDR1 SGHNT and CDR2 YENEEA. V lost 0 bases and J 7 bases, leaving 6 bases between the germline ends. There are 13 residues in the CDR3. CDR3 DNA: TGTGCCAGCAGCTTAGACGGCGTCGGGGAGCTGTTTTTT. Protein product: CASSLDGVGELFF.

This clonotype was found many times. The chain joins TRBV5-1 to TRBJ2-1, with 10 bases fitting TRBD2. J lost 8 bases, V lost 4 bases, and 6 bases had no gene match. The CDR3 consists of 14 residues. The V gene's germline CDR1 is SGHRS and CDR2 YFSETQ. CDR3 sequence: CASSMGLAYDEQFF. In DNA form, the CDR3 reads TGCGCCAGCAGCATGGGACTAGCGTACGATGAGCAGTTCTTC.

V usage is TRBV3-1 and J usage is TRBJ2-1; D not resolved. Germline loops: CDR1 LGHDT, CDR2 YNNKEL (reference sequence). Trimming left V 1 base short and J 0 bases short, with 13 bases between. The CDR3 contains 17 residues. This CDR3 is CASSQVSGPGSYNEQFF. The CDR3 region has the DNA TGTGCCAGCAGCCAAGTAAGTGGACCGGGCTCCTACAATGAGCAGTTCTTC.

This clonotype was picked up many times. This chain joins TRBV12-3 or TRBV12-4 and TRBJ2-3; TRBD1 aligns across 8 bases. This CDR3 is 17 amino acids long. Germline trimming cut 5 bases from V and 0 bases from J; bases unmatched to any gene: 10. The CDR3 sequence: CASSAQTTGVSTDTQYF. Here the CDR3 DNA reads TGTGCCAGCAGTGCGCAAACGACAGGGGTGAGCACAGATACGCAGTATTTT.

This clonotype was counted many times. The gene calls are TRBV12-3 or TRBV12-4 and TRBJ2-3, with 8 bases identical to TRBD2. With V trimmed by 4 bases and J by 6 bases, 9 bases remained unmatched. The CDR3 is 15 amino acids. CDR3 amino acids: CASSSRGTRRDTQYF. In DNA, the CDR3 is TGTGCCAGCAGTTCCCGGGGGACTAGGAGGGATACGCAGTATTTT.

Many counts were recorded for this clonotype. This chain connects TRBV3-1 to TRBJ1-1; D may be TRBD1 (5 bases). CDR1 is LGHDT and CDR2 is YNNKEL in the germline V gene (reference sequence). The CDR3 contains 13 residues. The V gene lost 4 bases and the J gene lost 5 bases, with 11 bases spanning the gap. The CDR3 sequence is CASSPGHLTEAFF. In nucleotides, the CDR3 is TGTGCCAGCAGCCCCGGACACCTAACTGAAGCTTTCTTT.

This clonotype was seen many times. The rearrangement uses TRBV2 and TRBJ2-7; no clear D. CDR1 is SNHLY, CDR2 FYNNEI, per germline. V lost 3 bases, J lost 3 bases, and 12 bases lay in between. There are 14 residues in the CDR3. CDR3 sequence reads: CASSEYRLGYEQYV. The CDR3 DNA sequence: TGTGCCAGCAGTGAGTACAGATTGGGCTACGAGCAGTACGTC.

This clonotype was picked up many times. The J gene is TRBJ2-3, the V gene TRBV20-1, with 8 bases that match TRBD2. CDR3 length: 17 residues. Germline CDR1 and CDR2: DFQATT and SNEGSKA (reference sequence). Trimming at V came to 6 bases and at J to 3 bases, leaving 17 bases not matched to a gene. The CDR3 sequence is CSAIRPVGGGSTDTQYF. The CDR3 DNA sequence: TGCAGTGCAATCCGCCCTGTGGGCGGGGGGAGTACAGATACGCAGTATTTT.

This clonotype was counted ten times or more. The chain joins TRBV5-6 to TRBJ2-2; D unresolved. The CDR3 contains 12 residues. The germline V and J ends were trimmed by 5 bases and 0 bases, with 2 bases remaining between them. The V gene's germline CDR1 is SGHDT and CDR2 YYEEEE. CDR3 residues: CASRPNTGELFF. DNA for the CDR3: TGTGCCAGCAGACCGAACACCGGGGAGCTGTTTTTT.

This chain links TRBV6-1 with TRBJ2-1; 8 bases match TRBD2. With V trimmed by 5 bases and J by 6 bases, 12 bases remained unmatched. Germline CDR1 and CDR2: MNHNS and SASEGT. The CDR3 totals 16 residues. The CDR3 nucleotides read TGTGCCAGCAGTCGCCCCGGGAGGGGCGCGGGCAATGAGCAGTTCTTC. Translating gives CASSRPGRGAGNEQFF.